The rows below give T cell receptor beta chains drawn from one sample of a study of blood T cell repertoires in COVID-19. This table comes from immunoSEQ multiplex PCR, and its TCRdb copy is limited to in-frame clones, with some not included. Here the sample spans about 200,000 clones, just under 90% being singletons. The sequenced sample was peripheral blood. These receptors were obtained from a man between 60 and 75 years old who had recovered from COVID-19. Each CDR3 is given with its conserved first and last residue. The D gene is left open where the match is weak. A clone size is listed for some rows: how often the clone was seen (once, few, many), or a class if it is expanded.

D gene | J gene | V gene | clone size | CDR3 protein | CDR3 DNA
NA | TRBJ1-3 | TRBV9 | NA | CASSALGGTSGNTIYF | TGTGCCAGCAGCGCCTTGGGGGGGACGTCGGGAAACACCATATATTTT
TRBD2 | TRBJ2-1 | TRBV7-9 | once | CASYQGAGGPRNEQFF | TGTGCCAGCTATCAGGGAGCGGGAGGGCCCCGCAATGAGCAGTTCTTC
NA | TRBJ1-5 | TRBV7-2 | few | CASSLGLPGGQPQHF | TGTGCCAGCAGCTTAGGACTTCCCGGCGGACAGCCCCAGCATTTT
TRBD2 | TRBJ2-4 | TRBV28 | NA | CASSLAGERAKNIQYF | TGTGCCAGCAGTTTAGCGGGAGAGAGAGCCAAAAACATTCAGTACTTC
NA | TRBJ1-2 | TRBV28 | NA | CASSLEPSGKGYTF | TGTGCCAGCAGTCTCGAGCCCTCAGGGAAAGGCTACACCTTC
NA | TRBJ2-5 | TRBV9 | NA | CASSASTYQETQYF | TGTGCCAGCAGCGCCTCAACATACCAAGAGACCCAGTACTTC
NA | TRBJ2-5 | TRBV6-1 | NA | CASSDTGTRQETQYF | TGTGCCAGCAGTGACACCGGGACTCGACAAGAGACCCAGTACTTC
NA | TRBJ2-4 | TRBV11-1 | NA | CASSFELKNIQYF | TGTGCCAGCAGCTTCGAACTCAAAAACATTCAGTACTTC
NA | TRBJ2-7 | TRBV5-4 | NA | CATRRDSYEQYF | TGTGCCACCCGCCGGGACTCGTACGAGCAGTACTTC
TRBD2 | TRBJ2-7 | TRBV7-2 | once | CASSLAGGPYEQYF | TGTGCCAGCAGCCTAGCGGGAGGTCCCTACGAGCAGTACTTC
NA | TRBJ1-4 | TRBV20-1 | NA | CSARLHEKLFF | TGCAGTGCTCGACTGCATGAAAAACTGTTTTTT
NA | TRBJ2-7 | TRBV7-2 | NA | CASSPGLVGLYYEQYF | TGTGCCAGCAGCCCGGGGCTGGTGGGACTTTACTACGAGCAGTACTTC
NA | TRBJ2-6 | TRBV27 | NA | CASSFSGANVLTF | TGTGCCAGCAGTTTCTCCGGGGCCAACGTCCTGACTTTC
TRBD2 | TRBJ2-7 | TRBV30 | NA | CAWSAGTSGRGEQYF | TGTGCCTGGAGTGCCGGGACTAGCGGGAGAGGCGAGCAGTACTTC
TRBD1 | TRBJ1-1 | TRBV19 | NA | CASSIDRGPTEAFF | TGTGCCAGTAGTATCGACAGGGGGCCCACTGAAGCTTTCTTT
TRBD1 | TRBJ2-7 | TRBV19 | NA | CASSPPDRGNYEQYF | TGTGCCAGTAGTCCCCCGGACAGGGGGAACTACGAGCAGTACTTC
NA | TRBJ2-3 | TRBV9 | NA | CASSVAGIDTQYF | TGTGCCAGCAGCGTCGCAGGCATAGATACGCAGTATTTT
NA | TRBJ2-1 | TRBV10-3 | NA | CAISESTGVSYNEQFF | TGTGCCATCAGTGAGTCGACCGGGGTGTCCTACAATGAGCAGTTCTTC
TRBD1 | TRBJ1-2 | TRBV19 | NA | CASSSQGAPGTF | TGTGCCAGTAGTTCACAGGGGGCGCCGGGGACCTTC
TRBD1 | TRBJ1-2 | TRBV28 | NA | CASSSYQGDPNYGYTF | TGTGCCAGCAGTTCCTACCAGGGGGACCCTAACTATGGCTACACCTTC
NA | TRBJ1-1 | TRBV6-5 | NA | CASSYGGSSEAFF | TGTGCCAGCAGTTATGGGGGGAGCTCTGAAGCTTTCTTT
NA | TRBJ1-1 | TRBV9 | NA | CASSVARVNTEAFF | TGTGCCAGCAGCGTAGCGCGAGTTAACACTGAAGCTTTCTTT
NA | TRBJ1-1 | TRBV30 | NA | CAWIGGEGLRRGKEAFF | TGTGCCTGGATTGGTGGGGAGGGGCTTAGACGGGGGAAGGAAGCTTTCTTT
NA | TRBJ2-3 | TRBV12-3/TRBV12-4 | NA | CAAGGDTDTQYF | TGTGCCGCCGGCGGGGACACAGATACGCAGTATTTT
NA | TRBJ1-2 | TRBV4-2 | NA | CASSQRFRGGYTF | TGTGCCAGCAGCCAAAGGTTCAGAGGAGGCTACACCTTC
NA | TRBJ1-1 | TRBV9 | NA | CASSLAEGEAFF | TGTGCCAGCAGCCTTGCCGAGGGTGAAGCTTTCTTT
NA | TRBJ1-5 | TRBV6-5 | NA | CAGRRDSNQPQHF | TGTGCCGGCAGACGGGATAGCAATCAGCCCCAGCATTTT
NA | TRBJ2-2 | TRBV24-1 | NA | CATSDLYGNTGELFF | TGTGCCACCAGTGATTTGTACGGGAACACCGGGGAGCTGTTTTTT
TRBD2 | TRBJ2-2 | TRBV5-1 | NA | CASSLRPSGGNTGELFF | TGCGCCAGCAGCTTGCGACCCAGCGGGGGGAACACCGGGGAGCTGTTTTTT
NA | TRBJ2-1 | TRBV24-1 | NA | CATSVGGFGGSYNEQFF | TGTGCCACCAGTGTTGGGGGGTTTGGGGGATCCTACAATGAGCAGTTCTTC
NA | TRBJ1-4 | TRBV19 | NA | CASSTGLKPEKLFF | TGTGCCAGTAGTACGGGGTTGAAACCAGAAAAACTGTTTTTT
TRBD1 | TRBJ2-3 | TRBV5-5 | few | CASSPQRDRASDTQYF | TGTGCCAGCAGCCCACAACGGGACAGGGCGTCCGATACGCAGTATTTT
NA | TRBJ1-1 | TRBV18 | NA | CASSPWPDMNTEAFF | TGTGCCAGCTCACCATGGCCAGACATGAACACTGAAGCTTTCTTT
TRBD1 | TRBJ2-7 | TRBV5-8 | NA | CASSTRTGGPGEQYF | TGTGCCAGCAGCACCAGGACAGGGGGCCCCGGCGAGCAGTACTTC
TRBD1 | TRBJ1-2 | TRBV27 | NA | CASSPKTGNYGYTF | TGTGCCAGCAGCCCCAAGACAGGGAACTATGGCTACACCTTC
NA | TRBJ1-1 | TRBV6-1 | NA | CASSEDVRKTEAFF | TGTGCCAGCAGTGAAGATGTGAGGAAGACTGAAGCTTTCTTT
TRBD1 | TRBJ2-5 | TRBV5-4 | NA | CASSRQGAEETQYF | TGTGCCAGCAGTAGACAGGGGGCGGAGGAGACCCAGTACTTC
TRBD2 | TRBJ2-1 | TRBV19 | NA | CASSIFLGLANNEQFF | TGTGCCAGTAGTATCTTTCTGGGACTAGCCAACAATGAGCAGTTCTTC
TRBD1 | TRBJ2-3 | TRBV18 | NA | CASSPPRTTGTGGPDTQYF | TGTGCCAGCTCACCACCGCGGACTACGGGGACAGGGGGCCCAGATACGCAGTATTTT
NA | TRBJ2-1 | TRBV20-1 | once | CSASLSLRTPYNEQFF | TGCAGTGCTAGTTTGTCGCTCCGGACACCGTACAATGAGCAGTTCTTC
TRBD1 | TRBJ1-1 | TRBV29-1 | once | CSAGTGQGNTEAFF | TGCAGCGCGGGGACAGGGCAGGGAAACACTGAAGCTTTCTTT
NA | TRBJ1-4 | TRBV6-5 | NA | CASRGLAGGKKLFF | TGTGCCAGCAGGGGACTCGCTGGGGGTAAAAAACTGTTTTTT
TRBD1 | TRBJ2-7 | TRBV9 | NA | CASSVGGQGLREQYF | TGTGCCAGCAGCGTAGGAGGACAGGGTTTGCGGGAGCAGTACTTC
TRBD1 | TRBJ2-7 | TRBV5-4 | NA | CASSLRQGRNEQYF | TGTGCCAGCAGCTTGAGACAGGGGAGGAACGAGCAGTACTTC
NA | TRBJ2-1 | TRBV7-9 | NA | CASSLQVDGRNNEQFF | TGTGCCAGCAGTCTACAGGTAGACGGGAGAAACAATGAGCAGTTCTTC
TRBD1 | TRBJ1-2 | TRBV28 | NA | CASSLGTENYGYTF | TGTGCCAGCAGTTTAGGGACAGAAAACTATGGCTACACCTTC
TRBD1 | TRBJ2-3 | TRBV4-1 | NA | CASSLFPDRVTDTQYF | TGCGCCAGCAGTCTTTTCCCGGACAGGGTAACAGATACGCAGTATTTT
TRBD1 | TRBJ1-2 | TRBV24-1 | NA | CATRPGQGGGYGYTF | TGTGCCACCAGACCCGGACAGGGGGGCGGCTATGGCTACACCTTC
NA | TRBJ1-6 | TRBV7-2 | NA | CASSLDSYNSPLHF | TGTGCCAGCAGCTTAGACAGTTATAATTCACCCCTCCACTTT
TRBD2 | TRBJ2-7 | TRBV7-8 | NA | CASTERSGRTEQYF | TGTGCCAGCACCGAACGAAGCGGGAGGACCGAGCAGTACTTC
NA | TRBJ2-2 | TRBV2 | few | CASSEVVTGELFF | TGTGCCAGCAGTGAAGTTGTAACCGGGGAGCTGTTTTTT
NA | TRBJ1-1 | TRBV12-3/TRBV12-4 | once | CASSTGGTEAFF | TGTGCCAGCAGTACTGGAGGCACTGAAGCTTTCTTT
NA | TRBJ2-5 | TRBV10-2 | NA | CASSESYGKETQYF | TGCGCCAGCAGTGAGTCGTACGGGAAAGAGACCCAGTACTTC
NA | TRBJ2-3 | TRBV5-1 | NA | CASSLRGVGTDTQYF | TGCGCCAGCAGCTTAAGAGGCGTTGGCACAGATACGCAGTATTTT
NA | TRBJ2-1 | TRBV6-1 | few | CASSEPREQFF | TGTGCCAGCAGTGAGCCCCGGGAGCAGTTCTTC